This TCR beta chain was captured by sequencing in a study of spatial heterogeneity in lung cancer. The CDR3 is made up of 14 amino acids. The germline CDR1 and CDR2 sequences are DFQATT and SNEGSKA (reference sequence). J gave up 2 bases and V 6 bases, and 10 bases lay outside the gene matches. TCRdb reprocessed the 5' RACE reads via MiXCR and lists one record per CDR3 protein. The sample includes roughly 4,000 distinct CDR3 sequences, 15% of them seen just once. There are many counts of this clonotype. Its antigen is undetermined. This beta chain is a stray read from a library made for alpha chains; its abundance is not meaningful. As to time point: sample taken at primary tumor resection. Whole RNA, which was extracted from tumor, nontumor lung tissue or frozen PBMC, was sequenced without any cell sorting. Overall study results and limits: Within tumors, counts of expanded alpha and beta TCRs tracked tumor mutation counts. Counts for ubiquitous and regional expanded TCRs went along with ubiquitous and regional nonsynonymous mutations, respectively.

This clonotype originated in a female donor with early-stage non-small cell lung cancer. This chain links TRBV20-1 with TRBJ2-7; 7 nucleotides align to TRBD2. Sequenced here: lung tumor tissue, sampled at surgery. The DNA of the CDR3 is TGCAGTGCCCTGAAGGGGCTAGCGGCCTACGAGCAGTACTTC. It encodes CSALKGLAAYEQYF.